A selection of T cell receptor beta chains follows, all from one sample in a study of T cell clones after liver transplantation. Some clones are missing from TCRdb's copy, which holds only in-frame ones; the method was immunoSEQ multiplex PCR. The sample has 72,000 or so clones, around 78% seen once. This specimen was CD4+ T cells from blood, taken at the 22-month timepoint. The receptor source for this set is a human patient who received a liver transplant. The graft donor may be the source of some T cells. Each CDR3 is given with its conserved first and last residue. D genes are given only for firm matches. A clone size is listed for some rows: how often the clone was seen (once, few, many), or a class if it is expanded.

V gene: TRBV6-4; D gene: -; CDR3 length: 13; clone size: -; J gene: TRBJ1-1; CDR3 DNA: TGTGCCAGCAGCTCCAACAGGGAAACTGAAGCTTTCTTT; CDR3 protein: CASSSNRETEAFF
V gene: TRBV7-9; D gene: -; CDR3 length: 12; clone size: -; J gene: TRBJ2-6; CDR3 DNA: TGTGCCAGCAGCTCTGGGGCCAACGTCCTGACTTTC; CDR3 protein: CASSSGANVLTF
V gene: TRBV28; D gene: TRBD2; CDR3 length: 18; clone size: -; J gene: TRBJ2-7; CDR3 DNA: TGTGCCAGCAGTTTGGGAAGGACTAGCGGGAGGTTAAGCGACGAGCAGTACTTC; CDR3 protein: CASSLGRTSGRLSDEQYF
V gene: TRBV18; D gene: -; CDR3 length: 13; clone size: -; J gene: TRBJ1-5; CDR3 DNA: TGTGCCAGCTCACTACCGACGGGACAGCCCCAGCATTTT; CDR3 protein: CASSLPTGQPQHF
V gene: TRBV7-9; D gene: -; CDR3 length: 17; clone size: -; J gene: TRBJ1-1; CDR3 DNA: TGTGCCAGCAGGATAAGTGGCCAGGGATCTATGAACACTGAAGCTTTCTTT; CDR3 protein: CASRISGQGSMNTEAFF
V gene: TRBV6-5; D gene: -; CDR3 length: 13; clone size: -; J gene: TRBJ2-3; CDR3 DNA: TGTGCCAGCAGTGCGGACCGACGGGATACGCAGTATTTT; CDR3 protein: CASSADRRDTQYF
V gene: TRBV6-5; D gene: -; CDR3 length: 15; clone size: -; J gene: TRBJ2-6; CDR3 DNA: TGTGCCAGCAGTTCCGTAGATTCTGGGGCCAACGTCCTGACTTTC; CDR3 protein: CASSSVDSGANVLTF
V gene: TRBV29-1; D gene: TRBD2; CDR3 length: 15; clone size: few; J gene: TRBJ2-1; CDR3 DNA: TGCAGCGCAGCGACTAGCAGTAACTCCTACAATGAGCAGTTCTTC; CDR3 protein: CSAATSSNSYNEQFF
V gene: TRBV5-3; D gene: -; CDR3 length: 13; clone size: -; J gene: TRBJ2-3; CDR3 DNA: TGTGCCAGAACGCTCCCCGCGGCAGATACGCAGTATTTT; CDR3 protein: CARTLPAADTQYF
V gene: TRBV19; D gene: -; CDR3 length: 14; clone size: -; J gene: TRBJ1-1; CDR3 DNA: TGTGCCAGTAGCCCGGCTGGAGTGAGTACTGAAGCTTTCTTT; CDR3 protein: CASSPAGVSTEAFF
V gene: TRBV30; D gene: TRBD2; CDR3 length: 15; clone size: -; J gene: TRBJ2-7; CDR3 DNA: TGTGCCTGGAGTCCCCGGGGGAGGGGCCAGCTAAGGCAGTACTTC; CDR3 protein: CAWSPRGRGQLRQYF
V gene: TRBV18; D gene: -; CDR3 length: 16; clone size: -; J gene: TRBJ2-2; CDR3 DNA: TGTGCCAGCTCACCAGTGGCGGGTGCAAACACCGGGGAGCTGTTTTTT; CDR3 protein: CASSPVAGANTGELFF
V gene: TRBV12-5; D gene: -; CDR3 length: 13; clone size: -; J gene: TRBJ2-7; CDR3 DNA: TGTGCTAGTGGCCCCCGCTTAGGGGGCGAGCAGTACTTC; CDR3 protein: CASGPRLGGEQYF
V gene: TRBV9; D gene: -; CDR3 length: 14; clone size: -; J gene: TRBJ2-1; CDR3 DNA: TGTGCCAGCAGCGTCGAGAGCTCCTACAATGAGCAGTTCTTC; CDR3 protein: CASSVESSYNEQFF
V gene: TRBV10-3; D gene: TRBD2; CDR3 length: 14; clone size: -; J gene: TRBJ2-1; CDR3 DNA: TGTGCCACCATGGGACTAGCGGGGAGCAATGAGCAGTTCTTC; CDR3 protein: CATMGLAGSNEQFF
V gene: TRBV10-3; D gene: TRBD2; CDR3 length: 14; clone size: -; J gene: TRBJ2-3; CDR3 DNA: TGTGCCATCTCTGCCGGGAGGGACACAGATACGCAGTATTTT; CDR3 protein: CAISAGRDTDTQYF
V gene: TRBV5-1; D gene: -; CDR3 length: 16; clone size: -; J gene: TRBJ2-5; CDR3 DNA: TGCGCCAGCAGCTTGGGGAGGGGGGCGAATTCAGAGACCCAGTACTTC; CDR3 protein: CASSLGRGANSETQYF
V gene: TRBV5-6; D gene: TRBD2; CDR3 length: 18; clone size: -; J gene: TRBJ2-3; CDR3 DNA: TGTGCCAGCGAACCGGGACTAGCGGGGGGGCCTGGCACAGATACGCAGTATTTT; CDR3 protein: CASEPGLAGGPGTDTQYF